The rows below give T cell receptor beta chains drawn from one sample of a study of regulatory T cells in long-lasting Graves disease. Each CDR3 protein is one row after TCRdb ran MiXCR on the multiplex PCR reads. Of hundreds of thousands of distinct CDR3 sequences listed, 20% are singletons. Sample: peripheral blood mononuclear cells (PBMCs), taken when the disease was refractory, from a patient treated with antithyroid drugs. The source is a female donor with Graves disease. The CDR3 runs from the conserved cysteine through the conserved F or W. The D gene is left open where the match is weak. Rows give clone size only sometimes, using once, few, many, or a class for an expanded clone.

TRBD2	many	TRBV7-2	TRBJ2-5	TGTGCCAGCAGCTTAGCGGGACTAGCGGGAACAGAGACCCAGTACTTC	CASSLAGLAGTETQYF
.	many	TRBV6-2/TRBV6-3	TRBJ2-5	TGTGCCAGCAGTTACGGCCAAGAGACCCAGTACTTC	CASSYGQETQYF
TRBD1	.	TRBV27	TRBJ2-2	TGTGCCAGTACTACAGGGGAAATCACCGGGGAGCTGTTTTTT	CASTTGEITGELFF
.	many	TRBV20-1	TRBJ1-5	TGCAGTGCTAGGGACATTAGCAATCAGCCCCAGCATTTT	CSARDISNQPQHF
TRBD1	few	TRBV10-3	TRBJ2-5	TGTGCCACTGCCCCAACAGGGGGTAGAGAGACCCAGTACTTC	CATAPTGGRETQYF
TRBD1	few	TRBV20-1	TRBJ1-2	TGCAGTGCCATAGGACAGGGGCACTATGGCTACACCTTC	CSAIGQGHYGYTF
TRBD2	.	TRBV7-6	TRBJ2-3	TGTGCCAGCAGCCACAAACTAGCGGGAGGGCCTGATACGCAGTATTTT	CASSHKLAGGPDTQYF
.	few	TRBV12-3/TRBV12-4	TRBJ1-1	TGTGCCAGCAGTTTAGCGCGAGGGGGGCAACAGGCTTTCTTT	CASSLARGGQQAFF
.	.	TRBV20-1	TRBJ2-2	TGCAGTGCTAGAGACATGACTAGGGCGACCACCGGGGAGCTGTTTTTT	CSARDMTRATTGELFF
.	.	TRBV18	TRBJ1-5	TGTGCCAGCTCACCGGACGTCAGCAATCGGCCCCAGCATTTT	CASSPDVSNRPQHF
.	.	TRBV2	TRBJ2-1	TGTGCCAGCAGTGAAGGGTCCCATCTAAATGAGCAGTTCTTC	CASSEGSHLNEQFF